These 9 T cell receptor beta chains were all obtained from the same sample, sequenced in a study of molecular identifiers for immune sequencing clone quantification. TCRdb re-analysed the PCR reads in MiXCR, keeping a single row per CDR3 protein. The sample includes more than 550,000 distinct CDR3 sequences, roughly 25% of them seen just once. Specimen: naive CD8+ T cells from blood, with Jurkat cell RNA spiked in. The subset: FACS-sorted CD8+CD4-CCR7+CD45RA+ naive T cells. These receptors all stem from a human donor in good health. Some libraries in this study had Jurkat cell RNA spiked in.

The rearrangement joins TRBV7-9 to TRBJ2-2; TRBD1 is a possible D gene (7 bases). The germline V gene has CDR1 SEHNR and CDR2 FQNEAQ (reference sequence). Deletions cut 5 bases from V and 5 bases from J, with 21 bases between. CDR3 length equals 17 residues. The CDR3 sequence is CASSITGSGGGTGELFF. The CDR3 DNA reads as TGTGCCAGCAGCATCACCGGGTCAGGGGGAGGAACCGGGGAGCTGTTTTTT.

This clonotype was counted many times. V and J are TRBV28 and TRBJ2-7; D uncertain. V was clipped by 2 bases and J by 1 base, with 15 bases between them. Per germline, CDR1 MDHEN and CDR2 SYDVKM. The CDR3 is made up of 16 amino acids. The CDR3 DNA follows: TGTGCCAGCAGTTTACCCTACGGCCTCGTATCCTACGAGCAGTACTTC. Translated: CASSLPYGLVSYEQYF.

Comment on this clonotype: A clone one base away is much larger, so this may be a read error. The rearrangement joins TRBV25-1 to TRBJ2-7; 9 positions match TRBD2. This CDR3 is built from 14 residues. CDR1 and CDR2 (germline): MGHDK, SYGVNS. CDR3 amino acids: CANSEGAGGLEQYF. In nucleotides, the CDR3 is TGTGCCAACAGTGAAGGAGCGGGGGGACTAGAGCAGTACTTC.

This clonotype was picked up many times. The chain joins TRBV21-1 to TRBJ2-3. TRBV21-1 has pseudogene status. The CDR3 is 14 residues long. The DNA for the CDR3 is TGTGCCAGCAGCAAAAAGGACCACACAGATACGCAGTATTTT. Protein sequence: CASSKKDHTDTQYF.

This clonotype was recorded many times. This chain links TRBV13 with TRBJ2-5; D not resolved. The CDR3 runs 14 residues. V lost 0 bases and J lost 5, with 10 bases in between. The germline V gene encodes CDR1 PRHDT and CDR2 FYEKMQ (reference sequence). CDR3: CASSLGSGSETQYF. CDR3 nucleotide sequence: TGTGCCAGCAGCTTAGGTTCAGGAAGTGAGACCCAGTACTTC.

J is TRBJ1-5 and V is TRBV28; weak D call: TRBD1 (6 bases). Trimming shortened V by 6 bases and J by 0 bases, and 12 bases separated the two germline ends. From germline, CDR1 is MDHEN and CDR2 SYDVKM. This CDR3 region has 15 residues. The CDR3 sequence: CASRRTVNSNQPQHF. The CDR3 nucleotides are TGTGCCAGCAGAAGGACAGTCAATAGCAATCAGCCCCAGCATTTT. Full variable domain (rest looked up from reference TRBV28 and TRBJ1-5): DVKVTQSSRYLVKRTGEKVFLECVQDMDHENMFWYRQDPGLGLRLIYFSYDVKMKEKGDIPEGYSVSREKKERFSLILESASTNQTSMYLCASRRTVNSNQPQHFGDGTRLSIL.

With respect to this clonotype: At one boundary the junction diverges from the germline segment, which might be a read error. J is TRBJ2-2 and V is TRBV20-1, with TRBD2 matching 14 bases. Germline-derived CDR1 and CDR2 are DFQATT and SNEGSKA (reference sequence). This CDR3 is 17 amino acids long. CDR3 sequence reads: CCAPGLAGGSNTGELFF. The CDR3 DNA is TGCTGTGCTCCCGGACTAGCGGGAGGTTCGAACACCGGGGAGCTGTTTTTT.

The V gene is TRBV11-2, the J gene TRBJ2-1; D gene ambiguous. The CDR3 is made up of 15 amino acids. CDR1 and CDR2 (germline): SGHAT, FQNNGV. The V end lost 5 bases, the J end lost 7 bases, and 18 bases lay between the germline ends. CDR3 residues: CASSLTGIGRNEQFF. Here the CDR3 DNA reads TGTGCCAGCAGCCTGACGGGCATCGGTCGGAATGAGCAGTTCTTC.

This clonotype came up many times. The J gene is TRBJ1-5, the V gene TRBV6-2 or TRBV6-3, with D maybe TRBD1 (5 bases). Deletions cut 6 bases from V and 2 bases from J, with 8 bases between. The CDR3 consists of 13 residues. Per the germline V gene, CDR1 is MNHEY and CDR2 is SVGEGT. As DNA, the CDR3 is TGTGCCAGCAGATCCAGGGGCAATCAGCCCCAGCATTTT. Protein sequence: CASRSRGNQPQHF.